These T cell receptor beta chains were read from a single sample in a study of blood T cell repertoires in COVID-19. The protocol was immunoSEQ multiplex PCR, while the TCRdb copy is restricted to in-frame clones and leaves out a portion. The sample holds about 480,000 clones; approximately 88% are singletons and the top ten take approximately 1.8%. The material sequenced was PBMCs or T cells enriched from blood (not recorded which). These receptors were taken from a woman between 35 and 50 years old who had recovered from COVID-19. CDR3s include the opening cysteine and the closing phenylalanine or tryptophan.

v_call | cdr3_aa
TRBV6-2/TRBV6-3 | CASIPVLAGVTGELFF
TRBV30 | CAWTGPRSGNTIYF
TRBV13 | CASSSTRETQYF
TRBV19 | CASSIRGTGALSYEQYF
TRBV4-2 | CASSQRGKGDTQYF
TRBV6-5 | CASSYRTTSTQYF
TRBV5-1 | CASSQGTARGGYTF
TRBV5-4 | CASSPRQGFHGYTF
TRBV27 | CASSLTGSNYGYTF
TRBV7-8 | CASSLAATIGGRQPQHF
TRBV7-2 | CASSLSVANSYEQYF
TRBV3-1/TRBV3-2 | CASSPDRAPQYF
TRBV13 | CASSLSNEQFF
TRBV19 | CASNPGSYGYTF
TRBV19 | CASSKSYRSYEQFF
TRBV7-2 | CASSLRRGPDDGYTF
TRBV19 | CASSPQGPQDYEQYF
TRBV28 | CASRQTYGYTF
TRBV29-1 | CSVEEESGTEAFF
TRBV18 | CASSPLTYSSRTDTQYF
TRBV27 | CASSLGSIQRTTYNEQFF
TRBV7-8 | CASSLPGGTGANVLTF
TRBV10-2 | CASSPDSVNQPQHF
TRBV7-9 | CASNFGIEDTEAFF
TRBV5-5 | CASSLLLIGATYEQYF
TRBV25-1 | CASSSHRSNTEAFF
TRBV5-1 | CASSEGPDTQYF
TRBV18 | CASCPAANNSPLHF
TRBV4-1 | CASSLAGLGTDTQYF
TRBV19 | CASSIRGRAGSHEQYF
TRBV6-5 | CASSYSRSGRGEQYF
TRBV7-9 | CASTERGLSTDTQYF
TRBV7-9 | CASSQISGTSSYEQYF
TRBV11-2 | CASSLVRGGDSPLHF
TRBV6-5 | CASSYDRGGYTF
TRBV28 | CASSSSPGQTTGGYTF
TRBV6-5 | CASSPRNTEAFF
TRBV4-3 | CASSQAGGAYEQYF
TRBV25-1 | CASSVLGGGYTF
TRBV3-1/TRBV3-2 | CASRLTGTGSNYGYTF
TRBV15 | CATGTAYNEQFF
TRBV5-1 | CASSLGQGVNTIYF
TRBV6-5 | CASSPRGGSGETQYF
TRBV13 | CASSYRLAEGSTDTQYF
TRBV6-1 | CASSEDWSGGFEAFF
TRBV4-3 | CASSRSRTANTEAFF
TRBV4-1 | CASSPESGGRYEQYF
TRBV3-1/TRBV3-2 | CASSQLTGDEQYF
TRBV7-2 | CASSYIGVQGAYEQYF